This is a list of T cell receptor beta chains from one sample in a study of PD-L1 blockade in urothelial cancer. Some clones are missing from TCRdb's copy, which holds only in-frame ones; the method was immunoSEQ multiplex PCR. The repertoire has 55,000 to 80,000 clones, around 81% of them found once; the top ten carry 3.2%. The source material was PBMCs, sampled around atezolizumab (anti-PD-L1) treatment. These receptors originate from an older man with urothelial cancer. CDR3s include the opening cysteine and the closing phenylalanine or tryptophan.

v_gene | CDR3aa
TRBV15 | CATSRDGQTTDTQYF
TRBV5-4 | CASSLSVAGSYEQYF
TRBV28 | CASSRSPGQGDYGYTF
TRBV5-4 | CASSLVTSGSDEQYF
TRBV15 | CATSRDAGIDQPQHF
TRBV6-6 | CASRSGTSGRNEQFF
TRBV19 | CASSIRYRETQYF
TRBV7-3 | CASSFGGSPDTQYF
TRBV10-3 | CAISESDRGPEQYF
TRBV2 | CASRATSGTETQYF
TRBV25-1 | CASSERTGEAGAFF
TRBV21-1 | CASSKGRLAGTKNNEQFF
TRBV6-1 | CASIAGGPLDTQYF
TRBV27 | CASSRRDSYYSGANVLTF
TRBV6-1 | CASSDNRAGGYTF
TRBV10-3 | CAIMRDRGQLTEAFF
TRBV7-7 | CASSLAGGPGNEQFF
TRBV27 | CASSLSIAGNQPQHF
TRBV5-1 | CASSPTPDIYGYTF
TRBV19 | CASSGRGHEQFF
TRBV5-1 | CASSGLAGSNEQYF
TRBV18 | CASSGQDNQPQHF
TRBV19 | CASSTRTDRGYGYTF
TRBV19 | CASSVGSSYNEQFF
TRBV5-1 | CASSFAGATGAFF
TRBV29-1 | CSAADRGRGSNEQFF
TRBV5-1 | CASSLGTGIFTEAFF